Presented here are 28 T cell receptor beta chains from one specimen sequenced in a study of cytomegalovirus exposure and HLA in healthy donors. Primers for the PCR totalled 60 Vbeta and 13 Jbeta. The repertoire was sequenced with immunoSEQ multiplex PCR; TCRdb's copy has only in-frame clones and lacks some. This sample carries about 160,000 clones, 75% to 90% of them seen once, and the ten largest clones take roughly 4%. The specimen sequenced was PBMCs. The receptor source for this set is a middle-aged man in good health and CMV-seropositive.

The chain couples TRBV28 to TRBJ2-2; TRBD1 matches 9 bases. V lost 6 bases and J lost 6; bases outside the gene matches: 8. The CDR3 length is 15 residues. The germline V gene has CDR1 MDHEN and CDR2 SYDVKM. CDR3 region: CASSPGQGAPGELFF. In DNA form, the CDR3 reads TGTGCCAGCAGCCCGGGACAGGGAGCCCCCGGGGAGCTGTTTTTT.

The V call is TRBV10-3, the J call TRBJ2-2; 10 nucleotides line up with TRBD1. Germline assignment: CDR1 ENHRY and CDR2 SYGVKD. J lost 3 bases, V lost 8 bases, and 9 bases had no gene match. The CDR3 runs 16 residues. CDR3 bases: TGTGCCATCCGGGACAGGGGTGCAGCCGACACCGGGGAGCTGTTTTTT. Amino acids: CAIRDRGAADTGELFF.

This chain links TRBV29-1 with TRBJ2-7; D possibly corresponds to TRBD2 (6 bases). Trimming removed 4 bases at V and 6 bases at J, with 22 bases between. CDR1 is SQVTM and CDR2 is ANQGSEA in the germline V gene. The CDR3 covers 15 residues. CDR3 sequence: CSVVGSVRLGLEQYF. The DNA for the CDR3 is TGCAGCGTTGTCGGGAGCGTCAGGTTAGGTCTCGAGCAGTACTTC.

A word on this clone: Sequence at one end of the junction differs from germline and may be a read error. V usage is TRBV7-9 and J usage is TRBJ2-2; D not certain. This CDR3 region has 12 residues. The germline gives CDR1 SEHNR, CDR2 FQNEAQ (reference sequence). The CDR3 spells CSSSLSFWELFF. As DNA, the CDR3 is TGTTCCAGCAGCTTAAGCTTCTGGGAGCTGTTTTTT.

The rearrangement uses TRBV4-2 and TRBJ2-5; D remains ambiguous. The CDR3 runs 13 residues. Germline V gives CDR1 LGHNA, CDR2 YNFKEQ. The V gene lost 0 bases and the J gene lost 5 bases, with 7 bases spanning the gap. CDR3 residues: CASSQEQDETQYF. In nucleotides, the CDR3 is TGTGCCAGCAGCCAAGAACAAGATGAGACCCAGTACTTC.

This clone was seen only once. The chain recombines TRBV27 with TRBJ2-3; D gene uncertain. This CDR3 is 15 amino acids long. Per the germline V gene, CDR1 is MNHEY and CDR2 is SMNVEV (reference sequence). V was cut by 6 bases and J by 2 bases, with 15 bases left in between. The chain's CDR3 is CASRAWLATTDTQYF. The DNA of the CDR3 is TGTGCCAGCAGAGCGTGGTTAGCAACCACAGATACGCAGTATTTT.

CDR3 residues: CASSLGGGDYQPQHF. The CDR3 coding sequence is TGTGCCAGCAGCTTGGGGGGTGGGGACTATCAGCCCCAGCATTTT. V and J are TRBV5-4 and TRBJ1-5; a possible D gene is TRBD1 (5 bases). The CDR3 runs to 15 residues. The germline CDR1 and CDR2 sequences are SGHNT and YYREEE (reference sequence). The V end lost 0 bases, the J end lost 5 bases, and 12 bases lay between the germline ends. The entire variable domain, with the rest obtained from reference TRBV5-4 and TRBJ1-5, is as follows: ETGVTQSPTHLIKTRGQQVTLRCSSQSGHNTVSWYQQALGQGPQFIFQYYREEENGRGNFPPRFSGLQFPNYSSELNVNALELDDSALYLCASSLGGGDYQPQHFGDGTRLSIL.

The chain couples TRBV4-1 to TRBJ1-1, with D perhaps TRBD1 (5 bases). V lost 2 bases and J lost 9, with 13 bases in between. The CDR3 has 13 residues. Germline lookup yields CDR1 MGHRA and CDR2 YSYEKL. This chain's CDR3 is CASSQHRDSQAFF. CDR3 nucleotide sequence: TGCGCCAGCAGCCAACACCGGGACTCCCAAGCTTTCTTT.

The genes are TRBV28 and TRBJ2-1; a possible D gene is TRBD2 (5 bases). The CDR3 has 13 amino acids. V dropped 6 bases and J dropped 10 bases, with 16 bases sitting between them. The V gene's germline CDR1 is MDHEN and CDR2 SYDVKM. The CDR3 protein is CASRGVAGEEQFF. The CDR3 nucleotides read TGTGCCAGCAGAGGAGTGGCCGGGGAGGAGCAGTTCTTC.

The chain employs TRBV9 and TRBJ2-5; TRBD2 aligns across 7 bases. The CDR3 is 14 amino acids. Germline values: CDR1 SGDLS, CDR2 YYNGEE. The ends lost 5 bases at V and 4 bases at J; junction bases unmatched: 8. The CDR3 DNA reads TGTGCCAGCAGGGGGAGGGGTGGGGGAGAGACCCAGTACTTC. It is translated as CASRGRGGGETQYF.

This clone was observed a single time. The CDR3 region is CASSLVPWGDQPQHF. For the CDR3, the DNA is TGCGCCAGCAGCCTTGTTCCCTGGGGAGATCAGCCCCAGCATTTT. The J gene is TRBJ1-5, the V gene TRBV4-1; D unclear. Trimming took off 4 bases at V and 5 bases at J, with 15 bases between the two ends. Germline-derived CDR1 and CDR2 are MGHRA and YSYEKL. This CDR3 comprises 15 residues.

There are a few counts of this clone. In DNA, the CDR3 is TGTGCCAGAAGCAAACGGACGGGGAGCGAGCAGTACTTC. This sequence encodes CARSKRTGSEQYF. The V gene is TRBV5-3, the J gene TRBJ2-7; D is perhaps TRBD2 (5 bases). TRBV5-3 is labeled an ORF, and its function is uncertain. The CDR3 has 13 amino acids. V lost 4 bases to trimming and J lost 6 bases, with 14 bases between them.

The V and J genes are TRBV6-1 and TRBJ1-5; possible D gene TRBD1, 6 bases. The CDR3 loop spans 14 amino acids. Germline CDR1 reads MNHNS; CDR2 reads SASEGT. V gave up 10 bases and J gave up 6 bases, with 19 bases separating them. CDR3 region: CATTRRGGSQPQHF. The CDR3 nucleotides are TGTGCCACGACGAGGAGGGGGGGGAGTCAGCCCCAGCATTTT.

CDR3: CSASIDTQYF. DNA for the CDR3: TGCAGTGCTAGTATTGATACGCAGTATTTT. The chain combines TRBV20-1 with TRBJ2-3; D not certain. The V and J ends lost 3 bases and 6 bases respectively, with 4 bases between them. The CDR3 sequence is 10 residues long. Germline CDR1 reads DFQATT; CDR2 reads SNEGSKA (reference sequence).

This clone was seen a single time. The chain recombines TRBV29-1 with TRBJ2-1, with D perhaps TRBD1 (6 bases). The CDR3 is made up of 12 amino acids. Trimming removed 8 bases from V and 8 bases from J, with 16 bases in between. Germline values: CDR1 SQVTM, CDR2 ANQGSEA. The CDR3 loop is CSTGTGIYEQFF. The CDR3 region has the DNA TGCAGCACAGGGACGGGGATCTATGAGCAGTTCTTC.

The CDR3 DNA reads as TGTGCCAGCGGGTCAGGGGGCAGCTCCTACAATGAGCAGTTCTTC. Translated, it gives CASGSGGSSYNEQFF. V and J are TRBV11-3 and TRBJ2-1, with 8 bases that match TRBD1. The V segment lost 8 bases and the J segment 0 bases; nucleotides outside the gene matches: 6. CDR1 SGHNT and CDR2 YENEEA come from the germline V gene. CDR3 size: 15 residues. The full variable domain, completed using reference TRBV11-3 and TRBJ2-1, is EAGVVQSPRYKIIEKKQPVAFWCNPISGHNTLYWYLQNLGQGPELLIRYENEEAVDDSQLPKDRFSAERLKGVDSTLKIQPAELGDSAVYLCASGSGGSSYNEQFFGPGTRLTVL.

The CDR3 protein is CASSQDRGDRGRQETQYF. DNA for the CDR3: TGTGCCAGCAGCCAAGATAGGGGGGACAGGGGGCGTCAAGAGACCCAGTACTTC. The V call is TRBV4-2, the J call TRBJ2-5, with 12 bases matching TRBD1. The trim removed 0 bases at V and 2 bases at J, leaving 7 bases unmatched. This CDR3 spans 18 amino acids. The germline V gene has CDR1 LGHNA and CDR2 YNFKEQ.

This clone was seen only once. This sequence joins TRBV13 and TRBJ2-5; 7 bases agree with TRBD2. The DNA matches TRBJ2-7 better at its end, which makes the J call doubtful. The CDR3 consists of 14 residues. Germline values: CDR1 PRHDT, CDR2 FYEKMQ (reference sequence). CDR3 in DNA: TGTGCCAGCAGCTCCGGGACCGGGAGGTACGAGCAGTACTTC. It translates to CASSSGTGRYEQYF.

The chain carries TRBV5-1 and TRBJ1-1; D is unclear. The V gene lost 1 base and the J gene lost 1 base, with 8 bases spanning the gap. Germline V gene data show CDR1 as SGHRS and CDR2 as YFSETQ. The CDR3 runs 14 residues. The CDR3 loop is CASSLWPENTEAFF. For the CDR3, the DNA is TGCGCCAGCAGCTTGTGGCCAGAGAACACTGAAGCTTTCTTT.

The J gene is TRBJ2-6, the V gene TRBV5-1, with TRBD1 matching over 10 bases. This CDR3 has 18 amino acids. CDR1 and CDR2 (germline): SGHRS, YFSETQ. J lost 3 bases, V lost 2 bases, and 8 bases had no gene match. The CDR3 loop is CASSFRTGGGYGANVLTF. DNA for the CDR3: TGCGCCAGCAGCTTTCGGACAGGGGGTGGATATGGGGCCAACGTCCTGACTTTC. The full variable domain, in which reference TRBV5-1 and TRBJ2-6 provide the parts outside the CDR3, is KAGVTQTPRYLIKTRGQQVTLSCSPISGHRSVSWYQQTPGQGLQFLFEYFSETQRNKGNFPGRFSGRQFSNSRSEMNVSTLELGDSALYLCASSFRTGGGYGANVLTFGAGSRLTVL.

The chain couples TRBV11-1 to TRBJ2-7, with a possible D match to TRBD1 (5 bases). The V gene lost 5 bases and the J gene lost 3 bases, with 20 bases spanning the gap. Germline-derived CDR1 and CDR2 are SGHAT and FQDESV (reference sequence). This CDR3 has 16 residues. The CDR3 spells CASSPGHLTVFYEQYF. The CDR3 coding sequence is TGTGCCAGCAGCCCCGGACACCTGACTGTTTTCTACGAGCAGTACTTC.

The chain is built from TRBV5-8 and TRBJ2-5, with no clear D. Deletions cut 0 bases from V and 0 bases from J, with 6 bases between. The CDR3 covers 14 residues. Germline CDR1 is SGHTS and CDR2 is YDEGEE. The chain's CDR3 is CASSLAYYQETQYF. CDR3 DNA sequence: TGTGCCAGCAGCTTGGCCTACTACCAAGAGACCCAGTACTTC.

This chain links TRBV9 with TRBJ2-3; 9 bases agree with TRBD2. The CDR3 is 17 amino acids. V was pared by 0 bases and J by 2 bases, with 7 bases of the junction left unmatched. Germline-derived CDR1 and CDR2 are SGDLS and YYNGEE. Here the CDR3 DNA reads TGTGCCAGCAGCGTAGGGGGGTTAGCGGGGGTCACAGATACGCAGTATTTT. Its protein is CASSVGGLAGVTDTQYF.

This chain links TRBV19 with TRBJ1-2; D possibly corresponds to TRBD1 (6 bases). The germline V gene has CDR1 LNHDA and CDR2 SQIVND (reference sequence). This CDR3 contains 16 residues. V gave up 0 bases and J gave up 7 bases, with 18 bases separating them. The CDR3 region is CASSIDLGARLSGYTF. The DNA for the CDR3 is TGTGCCAGTAGTATAGATTTGGGGGCGCGGTTATCTGGCTACACCTTC.

This clone was seen only once. V gene TRBV28 combines with J gene TRBJ1-2, with 8 bases identical to TRBD1. This CDR3 region has 12 residues. With V trimmed by 6 bases and J by 5 bases, 2 bases remained unmatched. Germline CDR1 is MDHEN and CDR2 is SYDVKM. The CDR3 reads CASRRQGYGYTF. As DNA, the CDR3 is TGTGCCAGCAGGAGACAGGGGTATGGCTACACCTTC.

The chain joins TRBV19 to TRBJ1-4; tentative D call: TRBD1 (6 bases). The CDR3 spans 15 residues. Trimming pared 6 bases from V and 0 bases from J, leaving 11 bases between. The germline CDR1 and CDR2 sequences are LNHDA and SQIVND (reference sequence). The CDR3 reads CASRRTAATNEKLFF. The CDR3 nucleotides are TGTGCCAGTAGGAGGACAGCTGCAACTAATGAAAAACTGTTTTTT.

The chain joins TRBV19 to TRBJ1-5; 8 bases agree with TRBD1. Per the germline V gene, CDR1 is LNHDA and CDR2 is SQIVND (reference sequence). With 6 bases clipped from V and 4 bases from J, the junction kept 8 bases outside the gene matches. The CDR3 is 15 residues long. DNA of the CDR3: TGTGCCAGTAGAGGACAGGGACAACAAAATCAGCCCCAGCATTTT. Translated, it gives CASRGQGQQNQPQHF.

The chain employs TRBV30 and TRBJ2-5; 15 bases fit TRBD2. The J call is in doubt because the DNA end fits TRBJ2-7 better. The CDR3 is 18 amino acids. Germline values: CDR1 GTSNPN, CDR2 SVGIG (reference sequence). The CDR3 region is CAWSTPGLAGGAPYEQYF. For the CDR3, the DNA is TGTGCCTGGAGTACTCCGGGACTAGCGGGAGGAGCTCCCTACGAGCAGTACTTC.